A selection of T cell receptor beta chains follows, all from one sample in a study of blood T cell repertoires in COVID-19. Assay: immunoSEQ multiplex PCR; the TCRdb copy retains only in-frame clones and omits some. The sample shows more than 200,000 clones, about 85% of them seen only once. The sequenced material came from PBMCs or T cells enriched from blood (not recorded which). The receptors shown here come from a woman in her twenties or thirties with acute COVID-19. The CDR3 runs from the conserved cysteine through the conserved F or W. Fields, in order: V gene, J gene, clone size, D gene, CDR3 DNA, CDR3 protein. A D gene is named only where the DNA matches it firmly. Where a row states a size, it is once, few, many or the class of an expanded clone; other rows omit it.

TRBV6-2/TRBV6-3	TRBJ2-3	NA	TRBD1	TGTGCCAGCAGTCGCGGACAGGGAAGCACAGATACGCAGTATTTT	CASSRGQGSTDTQYF
TRBV5-1	TRBJ2-5	few	TRBD1	TGCGCCAGCAGCACTACGGGACAGACACAAGAGACCCAGTACTTC	CASSTTGQTQETQYF
TRBV10-3	TRBJ2-1	NA	NA	TGTGCCATCACTGGGGCCCCGGGACAGGGGGCAACTAGCGGGAGGGCCCAGGTGGATGAGCAGTTCTTC	CAITGAPGQGATSGRAQVDEQFF
TRBV5-1	TRBJ2-5	NA	NA	TGCGCCAGCAGCCCCCGGGCAGGGGAAGAGACCCAGTACTTC	CASSPRAGEETQYF
TRBV7-2	TRBJ2-7	once	TRBD1	TGTGCCAGCAGCTTAGCGACAGGGACGACCTACGAGCAGTACTTC	CASSLATGTTYEQYF
TRBV5-1	TRBJ1-1	NA	TRBD1	TGCGCCAGCAGCCTATGGACAGGGAACACTGAAGCTTTCTTT	CASSLWTGNTEAFF
TRBV2	TRBJ1-3	NA	NA	TGTGCCAGCAGTGACGGGGTGATGGGAAACACCATATATTTT	CASSDGVMGNTIYF
TRBV6-1	TRBJ2-1	once	TRBD1	TGTGCCAGCAGTGAAGCGTTCGAGGGCGGGACAGGTGAGGGCCCTTACAATGAGCAGTTCTTC	CASSEAFEGGTGEGPYNEQFF
TRBV7-3	TRBJ1-1	NA	TRBD1	TGTGCCAGCAGCCGGACAGGGGGCAGGGGGAACACTGAAGCTTTCTTT	CASSRTGGRGNTEAFF
TRBV5-6	TRBJ2-5	once	TRBD2	TGTGCCAGCAGCGGGGGACTAGCGGGGACAGGGGCCCAGTACTTC	CASSGGLAGTGAQYF
TRBV5-1	TRBJ2-7	once	TRBD1	TGCGCCAGCAGCCAAGGACAGGGTGGTGACGAGCAGTACTTC	CASSQGQGGDEQYF
TRBV5-1	TRBJ2-2	few	NA	TGCGCCAGCAGCTTCAGTACACAGAACACCGGGGAGCTGTTTTTT	CASSFSTQNTGELFF
TRBV19	TRBJ2-3	NA	NA	TGTGCCAGTAGACCGACCGGGACAAGTACAGATACGCAGTATTTT	CASRPTGTSTDTQYF
TRBV20-1	TRBJ1-4	NA	NA	TGCAGTGCTAGTGGGAGTTATAATGAAAAACTGTTTTTT	CSASGSYNEKLFF
TRBV30	TRBJ1-2	NA	NA	TGTGCCTGGAGTGTACTAGGGAGCGCCTATGGCTACACCTTC	CAWSVLGSAYGYTF
TRBV3-1/TRBV3-2	TRBJ2-4	NA	NA	TGTGCCAGCAGCCCGGGGGGCCCACAAGGACGGGACATTCAGTACTTC	CASSPGGPQGRDIQYF
TRBV6-2/TRBV6-3	TRBJ1-5	NA	TRBD1	TGTGCCAGCAGTGCCCGACAGGGACAGCCCCAGCATTTT	CASSARQGQPQHF
TRBV7-3	TRBJ2-1	NA	NA	TGTGCCAGCAGCTTTGCCCAAGGGGGAAGCTCCTACAATGAGCAGTTCTTC	CASSFAQGGSSYNEQFF
TRBV19	TRBJ1-3	NA	NA	TGTGCCAGTAGTATCATCGGCAGGGCCTCTGGAAACACCATATATTTT	CASSIIGRASGNTIYF
TRBV5-8	TRBJ2-1	NA	TRBD1	TGTGCCAGCAGCTTTTCAGGGGGCTCCTACAATGAGCAGTTCTTC	CASSFSGGSYNEQFF
TRBV29-1	TRBJ1-1	NA	NA	TGCAGCGTTGAGGACAGCTACACTGAAGCTTTCTTT	CSVEDSYTEAFF
TRBV7-9	TRBJ2-7	few	NA	TGTGCCAGCAGCTCCCAGGGGGGAGGAGAGCAGTACTTC	CASSSQGGGEQYF
TRBV3-1/TRBV3-2	TRBJ1-1	NA	NA	TGTGCCAGCAGCCCCACGACGGCGGGCACTGAAGCTTTCTTT	CASSPTTAGTEAFF
TRBV5-6	TRBJ1-2	NA	NA	TGTGCCAGCAGCTTGGTTCCATCGAGGGCCCCTAACTATGGCTACACCTTC	CASSLVPSRAPNYGYTF
TRBV18	TRBJ1-3	once	NA	TGTGCCAGCTCACTTCCGGGAACCTCTGGAAACACCATATATTTT	CASSLPGTSGNTIYF
TRBV21-1	TRBJ1-2	NA	NA	TGTGCCAGCAGCTACCCCCGGGACAGCGGCTGGTATGGCTACACCTTC	CASSYPRDSGWYGYTF